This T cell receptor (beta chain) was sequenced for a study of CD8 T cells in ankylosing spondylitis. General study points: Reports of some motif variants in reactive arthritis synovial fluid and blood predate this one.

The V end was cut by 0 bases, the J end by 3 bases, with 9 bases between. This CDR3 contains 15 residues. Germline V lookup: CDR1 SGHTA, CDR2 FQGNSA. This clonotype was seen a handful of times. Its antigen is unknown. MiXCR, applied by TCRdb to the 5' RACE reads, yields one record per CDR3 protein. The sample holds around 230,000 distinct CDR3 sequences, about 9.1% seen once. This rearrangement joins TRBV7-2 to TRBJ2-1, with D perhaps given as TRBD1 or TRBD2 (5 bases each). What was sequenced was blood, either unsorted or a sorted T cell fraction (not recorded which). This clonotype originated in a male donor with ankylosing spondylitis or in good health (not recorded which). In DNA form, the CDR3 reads TGTGCCAGCAGCTTAGCGGGGACGGACTACAATGAGCAGTTCTTC. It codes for CASSLAGTDYNEQFF.